The following is a T cell receptor (beta chain) sequence with its context. Its antigen is unidentified. The sample is drawn from a study of shared clonotypes between healthy human individuals. General study findings and limits: Among four donors, about 5% of naive CD4 clonotypes were found in common.

With 5 bases removed from V and 5 bases from J, the gap between germline ends came to 13 bases. CDR1 is MDHEN and CDR2 is SYDVKM in the germline V gene. The CDR3 loop spans 14 amino acids. Per the authors' pipeline: Filtering differed because ImmunoSEQ produced junction-only sequences that carried no quality scores. Only in-frame clones appear in the TCRdb table, and some are missing; sequencing was by immunoSEQ multiplex PCR. The V and J calls and clone size come from that table; D and trimming were worked out from the DNA. The sample lists a few million clones, 90% to 95% seen once, with 0.39% in the top ten.

The sample consisted of naive CD4+ T cells from PBMCs. Subset given: CD45RA+ positively selected. The sequence was collected from a young man in good health. Some clones in this sample may be carry-over from other donors' samples. The rearrangement joins TRBV28 to TRBJ2-1, with D perhaps TRBD2 (6 bases). For the CDR3, the DNA is TGTGCCAGCAGTACCGGGACTCGGAACAATGAGCAGTTCTTC. This encodes CASSTGTRNNEQFF.